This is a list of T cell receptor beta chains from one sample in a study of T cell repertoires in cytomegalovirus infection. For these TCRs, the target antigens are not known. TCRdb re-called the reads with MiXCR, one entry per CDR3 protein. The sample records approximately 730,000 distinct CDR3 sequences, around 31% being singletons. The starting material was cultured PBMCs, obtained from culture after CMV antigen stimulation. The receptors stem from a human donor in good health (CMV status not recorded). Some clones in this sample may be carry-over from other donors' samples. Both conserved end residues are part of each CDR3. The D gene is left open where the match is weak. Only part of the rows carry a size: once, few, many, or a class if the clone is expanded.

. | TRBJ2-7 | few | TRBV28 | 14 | CASGTGKSSYEQYF | TGTGCCAGCGGTACAGGGAAGAGCTCCTACGAGCAGTACTTC
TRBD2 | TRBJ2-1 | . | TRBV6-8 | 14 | CASSQRGGDGEQFF | TGTGCCAGCAGTCAGCGGGGGGGTGATGGTGAGCAGTTCTTC
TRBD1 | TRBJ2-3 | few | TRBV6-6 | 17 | CASKGTGALGETDTQYF | TGTGCCAGCAAGGGGACAGGGGCCCTAGGGGAGACAGATACGCAGTATTTT
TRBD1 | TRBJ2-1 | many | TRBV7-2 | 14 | CASSLAGGLNEQFF | TGTGCCAGCAGCTTAGCAGGGGGCCTCAATGAGCAGTTCTTC
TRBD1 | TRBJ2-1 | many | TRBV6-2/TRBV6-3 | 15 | CASSYSFTGDNEQFF | TGTGCCAGCAGTTACTCTTTTACAGGGGACAATGAGCAGTTCTTC
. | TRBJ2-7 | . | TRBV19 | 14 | CASSGTRSGYEQYF | TGTGCCAGTAGCGGCACCCGGTCGGGATACGAGCAGTACTTC
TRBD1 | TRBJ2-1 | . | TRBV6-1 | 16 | CASRPNRGLGGNEQFF | TGTGCCAGCAGACCCAACAGGGGGTTGGGGGGAAATGAGCAGTTCTTC
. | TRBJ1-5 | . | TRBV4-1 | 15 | CASSQTQGSNQPQHF | TGCGCCAGCAGCCAAACCCAGGGGAGTAATCAGCCCCAGCATTTT
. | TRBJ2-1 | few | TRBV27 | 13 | CAAAGLGAKEQFF | TGTGCCGCGGCGGGGCTCGGAGCTAAGGAGCAGTTCTTC
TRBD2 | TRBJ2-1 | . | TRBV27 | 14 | CASKGLATYNEQFF | TGTGCCAGCAAAGGACTAGCCACCTACAATGAGCAGTTCTTC
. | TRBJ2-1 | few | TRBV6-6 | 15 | CASSYSAGAGNEQFF | TGTGCCAGCAGTTACTCGGCCGGGGCTGGCAATGAGCAGTTCTTC
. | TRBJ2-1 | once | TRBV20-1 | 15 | CSAPARLPGRNEQFF | TGCAGTGCCCCCGCTCGACTACCCGGTCGGAATGAGCAGTTCTTC
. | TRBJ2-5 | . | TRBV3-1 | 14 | CASSPGGFEETQYF | TGTGCCAGCAGCCCCGGCGGTTTCGAAGAGACCCAGTACTTC
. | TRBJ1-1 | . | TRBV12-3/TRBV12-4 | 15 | CASSLGQVGNTEAFF | TGTGCCAGCAGTTTAGGACAGGTGGGGAACACTGAAGCTTTCTTT
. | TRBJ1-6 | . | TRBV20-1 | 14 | CSARDANWYSPLHF | TGCAGTGCTAGGGACGCTAACTGGTATTCACCCCTCCACTTT
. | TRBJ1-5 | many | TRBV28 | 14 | CASRQTGSQVPQHF | TGTGCCAGCAGACAAACCGGGAGCCAGGTGCCCCAGCATTTT
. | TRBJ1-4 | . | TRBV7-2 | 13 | CASSQGSDEKLFF | TGTGCCAGCAGCCAAGGATCCGATGAAAAACTGTTTTTT
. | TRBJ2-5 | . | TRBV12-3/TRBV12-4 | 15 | CASSSLSQGKETQYF | TGTGCCAGCAGTTCCCTATCTCAGGGGAAAGAGACCCAGTACTTC
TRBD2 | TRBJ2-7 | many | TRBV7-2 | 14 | CASSLGLAASEQYF | TGTGCCAGCAGCCTGGGACTAGCGGCTAGCGAGCAGTACTTC
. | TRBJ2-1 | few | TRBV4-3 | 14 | CASSQVLGYNEQFF | TGCGCCAGCAGCCAAGTACTAGGGTACAATGAGCAGTTCTTC
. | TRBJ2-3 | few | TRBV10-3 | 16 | CAISENWWGSTDTQYF | TGTGCCATCAGTGAGAACTGGTGGGGGAGCACAGATACGCAGTATTTT
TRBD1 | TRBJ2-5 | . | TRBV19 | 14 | CASSITGARETQYF | TGTGCCAGTAGTATTACAGGGGCCCGAGAGACCCAGTACTTC
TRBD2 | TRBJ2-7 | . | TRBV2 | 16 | CASSNFGLAGSYEQYF | TGTGCCAGCAGCAATTTTGGACTAGCGGGATCCTACGAGCAGTACTTC
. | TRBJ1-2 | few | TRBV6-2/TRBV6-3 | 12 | CASSYRDGVYTF | TGTGCCAGCAGTTACCGGGACGGAGTCTACACCTTC
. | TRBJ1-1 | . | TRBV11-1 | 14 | CASSRPGRVEEAFF | TGTGCCAGCAGCCGTCCCGGGCGGGTAGAAGAAGCTTTCTTT
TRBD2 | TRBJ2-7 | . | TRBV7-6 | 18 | CASSAASGRAMSSYEQYF | TGTGCCAGCAGTGCTGCAAGCGGGAGGGCCATGAGCTCTTACGAGCAGTACTTC
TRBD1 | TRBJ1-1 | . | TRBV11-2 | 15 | CASSNRGELGTEAFF | TGTGCCAGCAGCAACAGGGGAGAGTTGGGCACTGAAGCTTTCTTT
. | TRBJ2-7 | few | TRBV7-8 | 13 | CASSLVSGAEQYF | TGTGCCAGCAGCTTAGTATCAGGGGCCGAGCAGTACTTC
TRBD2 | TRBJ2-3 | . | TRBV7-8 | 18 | CASSLGRGLAGFTDTQYF | TGTGCCAGCAGCTTAGGCCGAGGGCTAGCGGGATTCACAGATACGCAGTATTTT
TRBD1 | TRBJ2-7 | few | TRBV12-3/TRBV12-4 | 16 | CASSSTRGPLTYEQYF | TGTGCCAGCAGCTCAACCAGGGGGCCGCTTACCTACGAGCAGTACTTC
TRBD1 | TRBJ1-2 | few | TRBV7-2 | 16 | CASREQGGDSNYGYTF | TGTGCCAGCAGGGAACAGGGGGGGGACTCTAACTATGGCTACACCTTC
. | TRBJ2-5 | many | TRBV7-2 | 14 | CASSLVQGGETQYF | TGTGCCAGCAGCTTGGTACAGGGAGGCGAGACCCAGTACTTC
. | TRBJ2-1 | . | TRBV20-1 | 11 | CSARLSVEQFF | TGCAGTGCTAGGTTGAGCGTAGAGCAGTTCTTC
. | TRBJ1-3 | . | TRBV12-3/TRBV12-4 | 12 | CASSRTRNTIYF | TGTGCCAGCAGCCGGACACGAAACACCATATATTTT
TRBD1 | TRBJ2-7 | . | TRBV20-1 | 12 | CSAMTGGYEQYF | TGCAGTGCCATGACAGGGGGCTACGAGCAGTACTTC
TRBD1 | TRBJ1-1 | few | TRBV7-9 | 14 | CASSSQGGSPEAFF | TGTGCCAGCAGCTCCCAGGGGGGTAGCCCTGAAGCTTTCTTT
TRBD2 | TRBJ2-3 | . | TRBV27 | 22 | CARESPMGGGRASGGRTDTQYF | TGTGCCAGAGAATCACCCATGGGAGGGGGTAGAGCGAGCGGGGGAAGGACAGATACGCAGTATTTT
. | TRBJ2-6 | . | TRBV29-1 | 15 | CSVAKTGFGANVLTF | TGCAGCGTTGCGAAAACAGGGTTTGGGGCCAACGTCCTGACTTTC
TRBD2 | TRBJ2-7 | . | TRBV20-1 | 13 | CSARSGDSYEQYF | TGCAGTGCTAGGAGCGGGGATTCCTACGAGCAGTACTTC
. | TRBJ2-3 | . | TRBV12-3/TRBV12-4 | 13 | CASSRKVPDTQYF | TGTGCCAGCAGCCGAAAGGTCCCCGATACGCAGTATTTT
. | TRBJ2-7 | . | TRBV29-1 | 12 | CSVQGTAYEQYF | TGCAGCGTTCAGGGGACCGCCTACGAGCAGTACTTC
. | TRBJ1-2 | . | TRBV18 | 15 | CASSPPGTRTLGYTF | TGTGCCAGCTCACCACCGGGGACAAGGACTTTAGGCTACACCTTC
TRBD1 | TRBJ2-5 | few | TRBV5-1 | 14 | CASSLGTGEETQYF | TGCGCCAGCAGCTTGGGGACAGGGGAGGAGACCCAGTACTTC
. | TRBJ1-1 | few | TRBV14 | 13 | CASQMTSNTEAFF | TGTGCCAGCCAGATGACTTCGAACACTGAAGCTTTCTTT
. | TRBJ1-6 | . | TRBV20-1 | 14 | CSARKDWGNSPLHF | TGCAGTGCTAGAAAGGACTGGGGTAATTCACCCCTCCACTTT
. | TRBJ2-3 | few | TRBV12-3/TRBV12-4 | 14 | CASSRSSGTDTQYF | TGTGCCAGCAGTAGATCTAGCGGCACAGATACGCAGTATTTT
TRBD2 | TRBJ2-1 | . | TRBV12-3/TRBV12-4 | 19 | CASSLGGRTSGRHNNEQFF | TGTGCCAGCAGTTTGGGGGGTAGGACTAGCGGGCGCCACAACAATGAGCAGTTCTTC
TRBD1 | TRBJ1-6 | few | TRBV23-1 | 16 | CASNHRGSSYNSPLHF | TGCGCCAGCAATCACAGGGGAAGCTCCTATAATTCACCCCTCCACTTT
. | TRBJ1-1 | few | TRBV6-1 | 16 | CASSENYRTVGTEAFF | TGTGCCAGCAGTGAAAATTATCGGACAGTAGGCACTGAAGCTTTCTTT
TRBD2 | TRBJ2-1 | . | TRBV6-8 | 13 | CASSSGRADEQFF | TGTGCCAGCAGTAGCGGGAGGGCCGATGAGCAGTTCTTC
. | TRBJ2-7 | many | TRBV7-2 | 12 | CASSRPGYEQYF | TGTGCCAGCAGCCGCCCGGGCTACGAGCAGTACTTC
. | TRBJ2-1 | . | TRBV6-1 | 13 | CASSEVTDNEQFF | TGTGCCAGCAGTGAAGTCACAGACAATGAGCAGTTCTTC
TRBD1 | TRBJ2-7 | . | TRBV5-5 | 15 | CASRGRQGSSYEQYF | TGTGCCAGCAGGGGAAGACAGGGAAGCTCCTACGAGCAGTACTTC
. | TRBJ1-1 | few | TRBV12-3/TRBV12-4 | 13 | CASSPYVNTEAFF | TGTGCCAGCAGTCCCTATGTAAACACTGAAGCTTTCTTT
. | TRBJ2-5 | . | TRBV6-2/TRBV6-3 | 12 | CASSYRGMAQYF | TGTGCCAGCAGTTACCGGGGTATGGCCCAGTACTTC
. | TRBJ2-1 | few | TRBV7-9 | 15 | CASSFGPGGFDEQFF | TGTGCCAGCAGCTTTGGACCTGGTGGTTTCGATGAGCAGTTCTTC
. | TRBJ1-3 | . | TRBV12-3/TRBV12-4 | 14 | CASSFRVSGNTIYF | TGTGCCAGCAGTTTCCGGGTATCTGGAAACACCATATATTTT